The clone carrying this T cell receptor (beta chain) was detected ten times or more. A second PCR of 7 to 11 cycles used a sample-barcoded 5' primer and a J-beta primer mix. Sequencing recovered at least 3 million CDR3-containing paired-end reads from each sample. TCRdb used MiXCR to reprocess the 5' RACE reads, holding one entry per CDR3 protein. Of hundreds of thousands of distinct CDR3 sequences in the sample, just under 25% were seen once. The data were obtained in a study of blood T cells in healthy people across ages. With 7 bases removed from V and 3 bases from J, the gap between germline ends came to 15 bases. The CDR3 is made up of 13 amino acids. Germline CDR1 is DFQATT and CDR2 is SNEGSKA (reference sequence). The same sample was also studied in work on T cells of mothers and their children.

The sample comprised blood. The source of this sequence is a boy between 10 and 17 years old in good health. The J gene is TRBJ2-5, the V gene TRBV20-1; D may be TRBD1 or TRBD2 (6 bases each). The CDR3 spells CSVNGGLEETQYF. The CDR3, as DNA: TGCAGTGTCAATGGGGGGCTGGAAGAGACCCAGTACTTC.